Listed here are 27 T cell receptor beta chains from one sample, sequenced in a study of blood T cell repertoires in COVID-19. Profiled with immunoSEQ multiplex PCR; TCRdb holds only in-frame clones, not every one. The sample lists 95,000 to 110,000 clones, roughly 90% occurring once. Input material: peripheral blood. Every receptor here comes from a man aged 35 to 55 with active or convalescent COVID-19.

The V call is TRBV29-1, the J call TRBJ1-2, with 11 nucleotides matching TRBD1. The CDR3 loop spans 13 amino acids. With V trimmed by 8 bases and J by 1 base, 3 bases remained unmatched. Germline assignment: CDR1 SQVTM and CDR2 ANQGSEA. CDR3 nucleotide sequence: TGCAGCACCGGGACAGGGGGTAACTATGGCTACACCTTC. This gives the protein CSTGTGGNYGYTF.

The rearrangement links TRBV28 to TRBJ1-2; 7 positions agree with TRBD1. CDR3 size: 13 residues. Losses at the gene ends were 7 bases for V and 8 bases for J; bases not matched to a gene: 10. Germline V CDR1 and CDR2: MDHEN, SYDVKM. CDR3 residues: CASTVEGAHGYTF. CDR3 bases: TGTGCCAGCACCGTGGAGGGGGCACACGGCTACACCTTC.

The chain joins TRBV7-6 to TRBJ1-6, with D possibly matching TRBD1 (6 bases). V was trimmed by 3 bases and J by 9 bases, leaving 6 bases between them. CDR3 length: 12 residues. Germline lookup yields CDR1 SGHVS and CDR2 FNYEAQ. The CDR3 loop is CASSFRGSPLHF. CDR3 in DNA: TGTGCCAGCAGCTTCAGGGGTTCACCCCTCCACTTT.

The genes are TRBV6-5 and TRBJ1-2; unclear D gene. Germline V gene data show CDR1 as MNHEY and CDR2 as SVGAGI. CDR3 length: 14 amino acids. V lost 2 bases to trimming and J lost 8 bases, with 15 bases between them. CDR3: CASSYEDRYGGYTF. CDR3 bases: TGTGCCAGCAGTTACGAAGACCGGTACGGGGGCTACACCTTC.

The chain couples TRBV7-8 to TRBJ2-3; 8 nucleotides align to TRBD2. Germline V gene data show CDR1 as SGHVS and CDR2 as FQNEAQ. CDR3 length: 14 residues. The V segment lost 7 bases and the J segment 3 bases; nucleotides outside the gene matches: 6. The CDR3 loop reads CASNGRAGTDTQYF. The CDR3 DNA is TGTGCCAGCAACGGGAGGGCCGGGACAGATACGCAGTATTTT.

The V gene is TRBV7-2, the J gene TRBJ2-1, with D perhaps TRBD2 (6 bases). The germline V gene has CDR1 SGHTA and CDR2 FQGNSA. CDR3 size: 15 residues. Trimming stripped 5 bases from V and 2 bases from J, with 13 bases between. The DNA for the CDR3 is TGTGCCAGCAGCATAGGGACTTCAACCTACAATGAGCAGTTCTTC. Translating gives CASSIGTSTYNEQFF.

V gene TRBV28 combines with J gene TRBJ1-3, with 9 bases matching TRBD1. Trimming removed 6 bases from V and 0 bases from J; junction bases left unmatched: 15. The length of the CDR3 is 19 residues. Germline V gene sequence: CDR1 MDHEN, CDR2 SYDVKM. CDR3: CASSPGGQGRGGSGNTIYF. In DNA, the CDR3 is TGTGCCAGCAGCCCGGGGGGACAGGGAAGAGGGGGCTCTGGAAACACCATATATTTT.

This chain links TRBV7-2 with TRBJ2-2, with D uncertain. V lost 2 bases, J lost 4 bases, and 14 bases lay in between. This CDR3 has 16 residues. Germline V CDR1 and CDR2: SGHTA, FQGNSA. DNA of the CDR3: TGTGCCAGCAGCTTATATAGTATACCCGGCACCGGGGAGCTGTTTTTT. Protein product: CASSLYSIPGTGELFF.

The chain uses TRBV2 and TRBJ2-7, with D maybe TRBD1 (6 bases). V lost 4 bases and J lost 2, with 12 bases in between. The CDR3 has 14 residues. Germline V lookup: CDR1 SNHLY, CDR2 FYNNEI. The chain's CDR3 is CASSGSGQTYEQYF. For the CDR3, the DNA is TGTGCCAGCAGTGGTTCGGGACAAACCTACGAGCAGTACTTC.

The genes are TRBV29-1 and TRBJ1-2, with D perhaps TRBD1 (5 bases). CDR1 is SQVTM, CDR2 ANQGSEA, per germline. Trimming shortened V by 4 bases and J by 7 bases, and 13 bases separated the two germline ends. There are 12 residues in the CDR3. The CDR3 DNA sequence: TGCAGCGTTGGAACGGGGGAAGGTGGCTACACCTTC. Residues: CSVGTGEGGYTF.

The chain links TRBV7-3 to TRBJ1-1; D is unclear. Per germline, CDR1 SGHTA and CDR2 FQGTGA. The CDR3 covers 16 residues. Trimming shortened V by 1 base and J by 1 base, and 13 bases separated the two germline ends. The CDR3: CASSLNLVLANTEAFF. Written as DNA, the CDR3 is TGTGCCAGCAGCTTAAATTTGGTATTGGCGAACACTGAAGCTTTCTTT.

This clone has a handful of counts. CDR3 nucleotides: TGTGCCAGCAGCCGGGGACTTAACACCGGGGAGCTGTTTTTT. This sequence encodes CASSRGLNTGELFF. The rearrangement uses TRBV7-8 and TRBJ2-2, with D perhaps TRBD2 (6 bases). CDR3 length equals 14 residues. Germline loops: CDR1 SGHVS, CDR2 FQNEAQ. V was trimmed by 5 bases and J by 2 bases, leaving 9 bases between them.

In this sample, this clone turned up a few times. CDR3 sequence (DNA): TGCGCCAGCAGCCACACACCGGGACAGGGAAAGACTGAAGCTTTCTTT. It translates to CASSHTPGQGKTEAFF. The chain is built from TRBV4-1 and TRBJ1-1; the match to TRBD1 covers 9 bases. Losses at the gene ends were 3 bases for V and 5 bases for J; bases not matched to a gene: 10. Looked up from germline, CDR1 is MGHRA and CDR2 is YSYEKL. The CDR3 extends over 16 amino acids.

Turning to this clone: At the DNA level, this CDR3 is encoded by other sequences in the same sample as well. The chain employs TRBV7-2 and TRBJ2-7; D is possibly TRBD2 (6 bases). Germline values: CDR1 SGHTA, CDR2 FQGNSA. This CDR3 has 13 residues. V lost 0 bases and J 3 bases, leaving 6 bases between the germline ends. CDR3 in DNA: TGTGCCAGCAGCTTAGCGGGGGGCTACGAGCAGTACTTC. Its translation is CASSLAGGYEQYF. Full variable domain (outside the CDR3, taken from reference TRBV7-2 and TRBJ2-7): GAGVSQSPSNKVTEKGKDVELRCDPISGHTALYWYRQSLGQGLEFLIYFQGNSAPDKSGLPSDRFSAERTGGSVSTLTIQRTQQEDSAVYLCASSLAGGYEQYFGPGTRLTVT.

The CDR3 loop is CASSPGPGYGYTF. In DNA, the CDR3 is TGTGCCAGCTCACCAGGCCCGGGCTATGGCTACACCTTC. This chain connects TRBV18 to TRBJ1-2, with unresolved D. In germline, CDR1 is KGHSH, CDR2 LQKENI. Trimming took off 2 bases at V and 4 bases at J, with 8 bases between the two ends. The CDR3 is made up of 13 amino acids.

The CDR3 bases are TGTGCCAGTAGTAGCCCAGAGACAGGGGCTGGGAGCAATCAGCCCCAGCATTTT. Translation: CASSSPETGAGSNQPQHF. This sequence joins TRBV19 and TRBJ1-5; 8 nucleotides line up with TRBD1. Per germline, CDR1 LNHDA and CDR2 SQIVND (reference sequence). J gave up 1 base and V 4 bases, and 12 bases lay outside the gene matches. The CDR3 has 18 amino acids.

The genes are TRBV13 and TRBJ2-1; 7 positions agree with TRBD1. After removal of 5 bases from V and 7 bases from J, the junction contained 8 bases not matched to a gene. CDR1 and CDR2 (germline): PRHDT, FYEKMQ (reference sequence). The CDR3 has 14 amino acids. Here the CDR3 DNA reads TGTGCCAGCAGCGCACGACAGGGTGAAAATGAGCAGTTCTTC. Translating gives CASSARQGENEQFF.

The CDR3 is CASSFFTGQETQYF. The CDR3 bases are TGCGCCAGCAGCTTTTTCACAGGACAAGAGACCCAGTACTTC. V and J are TRBV5-1 and TRBJ2-5; weak D call: TRBD1 (5 bases). Germline CDR1 is SGHRS and CDR2 is YFSETQ. The CDR3 is 14 residues long. Trimming left V 2 bases short and J 2 bases short, with 10 bases between. The variable domain in full, completed from reference TRBV5-1 and TRBJ2-5, reads KAGVTQTPRYLIKTRGQQVTLSCSPISGHRSVSWYQQTPGQGLQFLFEYFSETQRNKGNFPGRFSGRQFSNSRSEMNVSTLELGDSALYLCASSFFTGQETQYFGPGTRLLVL.

The chain joins TRBV6-5 to TRBJ2-2, with a weak D call TRBD1 (6 bases). CDR1 and CDR2 (germline): MNHEY, SVGAGI. Trimming cost V 6 bases and J 4 bases, with 15 bases left between them. The CDR3 sequence is 15 residues long. This chain's CDR3 is CASRQRGQPTGELFF. CDR3 nucleotides: TGTGCCAGCAGACAAAGAGGACAGCCCACCGGGGAGCTGTTTTTT.

This clone came up many times. This rearrangement joins TRBV11-2 to TRBJ2-1; no clear D gene. The CDR3 spans 16 residues. Deletions cut 4 bases from V and 0 bases from J, with 13 bases between. Germline-derived CDR1 and CDR2 are SGHAT and FQNNGV. The CDR3 sequence: CASSSPVFSSYNEQFF. The CDR3 nucleotides read TGTGCCAGCAGCTCTCCTGTTTTCAGCTCCTACAATGAGCAGTTCTTC.

The chain couples TRBV24-1 to TRBJ2-1; 8 bases are a match to TRBD2. The CDR3 extends over 16 amino acids. The J segment lost 0 bases and the V segment lost 4 bases, leaving 4 bases of the junction unmatched. Germline V gene lookup returns CDR1 KGHDR and CDR2 SFDVKD. The CDR3 reads CATSDRSGSSYNEQFF. CDR3 DNA: TGTGCCACCAGTGACCGAAGCGGGAGCTCCTACAATGAGCAGTTCTTC.

This clone was counted between two and nine times. The chain links TRBV7-9 to TRBJ2-2; unclear D gene. V dropped 0 bases and J dropped 3 bases, with 8 bases sitting between them. CDR1 is SEHNR, CDR2 FQNEAQ, per germline (reference sequence). CDR3 length: 15 residues. The CDR3 reads CASSLAGLDTGELFF. The CDR3 DNA reads as TGTGCCAGCAGCTTAGCAGGCCTAGACACCGGGGAGCTGTTTTTT.

The chain recombines TRBV25-1 with TRBJ1-1; D not certain. Germline V gene data show CDR1 as MGHDK and CDR2 as SYGVNS. V lost 0 bases, J lost 1 base, and 6 bases lay in between. This CDR3 is built from 14 residues. CDR3 loop: CASSEYNRNTEAFF. CDR3 in DNA: TGTGCCAGCAGTGAATATAACAGGAACACTGAAGCTTTCTTT.

The V gene is TRBV5-4, the J gene TRBJ1-1; D perhaps matches TRBD1 (6 bases). With 0 bases removed from V and 6 bases from J, the gap between germline ends came to 15 bases. Germline CDR1 SGHNT, CDR2 YYREEE (reference sequence). This CDR3 is 15 amino acids long. The CDR3 here is CASSLDQGLRAEAFF. Here the CDR3 DNA reads TGTGCCAGCAGCTTGGATCAGGGGCTAAGGGCTGAAGCTTTCTTT.

The chain joins TRBV2 to TRBJ2-6, with 7 bases lining up with TRBD2. J lost 2 bases, V lost 6 bases, and 10 bases had no gene match. This CDR3 is 17 amino acids long. The germline gives CDR1 SNHLY, CDR2 FYNNEI. CDR3 coding DNA: TGTGCCAGCAGCCCACGGACTAGTAGGCCTGGGGCCAACGTCCTGACTTTC. The encoded protein is CASSPRTSRPGANVLTF.

This rearrangement joins TRBV7-9 to TRBJ2-2; 9 bases match TRBD1. CDR1 is SEHNR, CDR2 FQNEAQ, per germline (reference sequence). J lost 3 bases, V lost 5 bases, and 7 bases had no gene match. This CDR3 region has 16 residues. CDR3 sequence: CASSKPGQGYTGELFF. The CDR3 bases are TGTGCCAGCAGCAAGCCGGGACAGGGTTACACCGGGGAGCTGTTTTTT.

Here the CDR3 reads CASRTRGSGNTIYF. As DNA, the CDR3 is TGTGCCAGCCGGACCCGGGGCTCTGGAAACACCATATATTTT. The rearrangement uses TRBV28 and TRBJ1-3; D gene uncertain. The germline CDR1 and CDR2 sequences are MDHEN and SYDVKM. CDR3 length: 14 residues. The V and J ends lost 8 bases and 0 bases respectively, with 11 bases between them. The complete variable domain, with remaining parts taken from reference TRBV28 and TRBJ1-3, reads DVKVTQSSRYLVKRTGEKVFLECVQDMDHENMFWYRQDPGLGLRLIYFSYDVKMKEKGDIPEGYSVSREKKERFSLILESASTNQTSMYLCASRTRGSGNTIYFGEGSWLTVV.